The entry below describes one T cell receptor (beta chain). Antigen unknown. Data came from immunoSEQ multiplex PCR; TCRdb stores just in-frame clones and leaves some out. The sample includes 250,000 to 350,000 clones, more than 80% of them seen just once. The donors were part of the validation cohort, which consisted of more than 90 subjects and was separate from the first cohort of 670 or so subjects. This sample is drawn from a study of cytomegalovirus exposure and HLA in healthy donors. About the research overall: The approximately 670 first-cohort repertoires shared a platform with the roughly 120 validation repertoires, as reported in a later analysis. Overall study results and limits: The classifier, whose performance was assessed in both the original and validation cohorts, reportedly diagnosed cytomegalovirus status with high specificity and sensitivity. Subsequent analysis found a tendency for first-cohort TCR clusters to co-occur within the approximately 130 validation repertoires.

Trimming cost V 5 bases and J 3 bases; bases outside gene matches: 7. Germline values: CDR1 MRHNA, CDR2 SNTAGT. The CDR3 loop spans 15 amino acids. This sequence was found in a woman aged 18-30 years in good health and CMV-seronegative. The sequenced sample was PBMCs. The chain uses TRBV6-4 and TRBJ1-2; 9 nucleotides agree with TRBD1. CDR3 sequence: CASSPGTGRDYGYTF. The CDR3 region has the DNA TGTGCCAGCAGTCCCGGGACAGGGAGGGACTATGGCTACACCTTC.